Following are 7 T cell receptor beta chains from one sample sequenced in a study of patients and donors after allogeneic stem cell transplantation. From the RT-PCR reads, TCRdb called clonotypes with MiXCR, one entry per CDR3 protein. Of about 72,000 distinct CDR3 sequences in the sample, 26% were seen once. Material: blood, either unsorted or a sorted T cell fraction (not recorded which). Receptors originate from a human donor who was either an allogeneic HSCT recipient or a stem cell or donor lymphocyte infusion donor (not recorded which). It is not recorded whose cells these are; they may come from a transplant donor.

This clonotype was seen a few times. The chain uses TRBV5-1 and TRBJ2-2; no clear D. V dropped 2 bases and J dropped 6 bases, with 2 bases sitting between them. This CDR3 has 11 amino acids. Germline-derived CDR1 and CDR2 are SGHRS and YFSETQ. The CDR3 spells CASSFAGELFF. The CDR3 DNA follows: TGCGCCAGCAGCTTCGCCGGGGAGCTGTTTTTT.

This chain uses TRBV29-1 with TRBJ1-1, with D tentatively TRBD1 (5 bases). V lost 3 bases and J 4 bases, leaving 9 bases between the germline ends. The CDR3 runs 12 residues. Germline V lookup: CDR1 SQVTM, CDR2 ANQGSEA. In DNA form, the CDR3 reads TGCAGCGTTGACGGGGGGAGCACTGAAGCTTTCTTT. Its translation: CSVDGGSTEAFF.

V and J are TRBV6-5 and TRBJ2-1; TRBD2 aligns across 12 bases. This CDR3 comprises 15 residues. Germline loops: CDR1 MNHEY, CDR2 SVGAGI. The V and J ends lost 5 bases and 9 bases, in that order; junction bases with no gene match: 8. The CDR3 region has the DNA TGTGCCAGCAGTCCACGGACTAGCGGGACTGGTGAGCAGTTCTTC. It yields the protein CASSPRTSGTGEQFF.

The chain joins TRBV29-1 to TRBJ2-5; the D call may be TRBD1 or TRBD2 (5 bases each). Germline V gene lookup returns CDR1 SQVTM and CDR2 ANQGSEA. Trimming cost V 4 bases and J 4 bases, with 7 bases left between them. The CDR3 has 11 residues. CDR3 in DNA: TGCAGCGTTGTTGGGGGAGAGACCCAGTACTTC. Protein: CSVVGGETQYF.

The chain carries TRBV11-2 and TRBJ2-1; TRBD2 matches at 10 bases. This CDR3 is built from 15 residues. Germline CDR1 reads SGHAT; CDR2 reads FQNNGV. J was trimmed by 9 bases and V by 4 bases; bases with no gene match: 9. The CDR3 DNA reads as TGTGCCAGCAGCTCCGAGCGGGAGGGCCGGGGTGAGCAGTTCTTC. It codes for CASSSEREGRGEQFF.

This chain uses TRBV12-3 or TRBV12-4 with TRBJ1-5, with D possibly matching TRBD1 (6 bases). The CDR3 runs to 15 residues. V gave up 5 bases and J gave up 7 bases, with 18 bases separating them. DNA of the CDR3: TGTGCCAGCAGTACTCCGGGGGGCCCAAGGCAGCCCCAGCATTTT. Its translation: CASSTPGGPRQPQHF.

This clonotype was detected a few times. V usage is TRBV29-1 and J usage is TRBJ1-2, with 9 bases identical to TRBD1. The CDR3 is 12 residues long. V shed 7 bases and J 2 bases; nucleotides not matched to a gene: 2. CDR1 and CDR2 from the germline V gene are SQVTM and ANQGSEA. CDR3 DNA sequence: TGCAGCGCAGGGACAGGGAACTATGGCTACACCTTC. As protein: CSAGTGNYGYTF. Using reference TRBV29-1 and TRBJ1-2 for the parts outside the CDR3, the full variable domain is SAVISQKPSRDICQRGTSLTIQCQVDSQVTMMFWYRQQPGQSLTLIATANQGSEATYESGFVIDKFPISRPNLTFSTLTVSNMSPEDSSIYLCSAGTGNYGYTFGSGTRLTVV.